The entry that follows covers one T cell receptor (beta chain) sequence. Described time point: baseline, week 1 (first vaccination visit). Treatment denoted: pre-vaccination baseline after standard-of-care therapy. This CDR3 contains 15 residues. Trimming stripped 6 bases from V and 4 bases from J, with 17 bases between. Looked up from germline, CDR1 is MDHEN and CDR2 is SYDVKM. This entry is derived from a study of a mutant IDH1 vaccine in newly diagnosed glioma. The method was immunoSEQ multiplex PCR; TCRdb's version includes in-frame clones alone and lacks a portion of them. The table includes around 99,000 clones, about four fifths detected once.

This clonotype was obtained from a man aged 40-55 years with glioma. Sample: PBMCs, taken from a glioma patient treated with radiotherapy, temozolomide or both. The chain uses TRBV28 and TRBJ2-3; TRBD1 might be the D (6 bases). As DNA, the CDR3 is TGTGCCAGCAGGCGAGGGGGAAAAGACTCAGATACGCAGTATTTT. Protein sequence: CASRRGGKDSDTQYF.